This is a list of T cell receptor beta chains from one sample in a study of blood T cell repertoires in COVID-19. Using immunoSEQ multiplex PCR, the repertoire was profiled, and TCRdb retains in-frame clones only, with some absent. The sample lists roughly 59,000 clones, approximately 82% occurring once. Specimen: peripheral blood. These receptor sequences come from a man at least 80 years old with acute or convalescent COVID-19. The CDR3 runs from the conserved cysteine through the conserved F or W. A D gene is named only where the DNA matches it firmly. The listing skips clone size in some rows; elsewhere it reads once, few, many or a size class.

j_call v_call d_call clone_size cdr3_aa cdr3_nt
TRBJ2-3 TRBV19 TRBD2 . CASREGGAGTDTQYF TGTGCCAGTAGGGAGGGAGGGGCAGGCACAGATACGCAGTATTTT
TRBJ2-5 TRBV7-2 . . CASSLGGRGGQETQYF TGTGCCAGCAGCTTAGGGGGCAGGGGAGGGCAAGAGACCCAGTACTTC
TRBJ2-1 TRBV3-1/TRBV3-2 TRBD2 . CASSQVSGIGEQFF TGTGCCAGCAGCCAAGTAAGCGGGATTGGTGAGCAGTTCTTC
TRBJ2-1 TRBV29-1 TRBD2 . CSVPRGGVTSYNEQFF TGCAGCGTTCCCCGGGGGGGGGTCACCTCCTACAATGAGCAGTTCTTC
TRBJ2-1 TRBV14 TRBD1 . CASNSQGAPYEQFF TGTGCCAGCAACTCACAGGGGGCGCCATATGAGCAGTTCTTC
TRBJ2-7 TRBV7-9 TRBD2 . CASSPEAGTSGRASYEQYF TGTGCCAGCAGCCCAGAAGCCGGGACTAGCGGGAGGGCCTCCTACGAGCAGTACTTC
TRBJ1-2 TRBV2 TRBD1 . CASTKGQGFYGYTF TGTGCCAGCACCAAGGGACAGGGGTTCTATGGCTACACCTTC
TRBJ2-7 TRBV3-1/TRBV3-2 TRBD2 . CASSQETSGGARYF TGTGCCAGCAGCCAAGAAACTAGCGGGGGGGCCCGGTACTTC
TRBJ1-6 TRBV19 . . CASSSRQFFGSYNSPLHF TGTGCCAGTAGTAGCCGACAGTTTTTCGGCTCCTATAATTCACCCCTCCACTTT
TRBJ1-4 TRBV6-5 . . CASSNGGTNEKLFF TGTGCCAGCAGCAACGGGGGGACTAATGAAAAACTGTTTTTT
TRBJ2-2 TRBV5-1 TRBD1 once CASSPGQRNTGELFF TGCGCCAGCAGCCCGGGACAGAGGAACACCGGGGAGCTGTTTTTT
TRBJ1-5 TRBV3-1/TRBV3-2 . once CASSHIGVNQPQHF TGTGCCAGCAGCCATATCGGAGTCAATCAGCCCCAGCATTTT
TRBJ1-5 TRBV2 . . CASSERRGNQPQHF TGTGCCAGCAGTGAACGACGCGGAAATCAGCCCCAGCATTTT
TRBJ2-5 TRBV2 TRBD2 . CARGGRGRKETQYF TGTGCCAGGGGCGGGAGGGGTCGGAAGGAGACCCAGTACTTC
TRBJ1-4 TRBV15 . . CATSRDAGAEEKLFF TGTGCCACCAGCAGAGATGCAGGGGCTGAGGAAAAACTGTTTTTT
TRBJ2-5 TRBV9 . . CASSGSLQGYETQYF TGTGCCAGCAGCGGATCGTTACAGGGTTACGAGACCCAGTACTTC
TRBJ1-1 TRBV9 . . CASSHDLNTEAFF TGTGCCAGCAGCCACGACTTGAACACTGAAGCTTTCTTT
TRBJ2-3 TRBV15 . . CATSTLGAGSTDTQYF TGTGCCACCAGCACACTGGGGGCCGGGAGCACAGATACGCAGTATTTT
TRBJ2-3 TRBV5-1 TRBD2 . CASKSTGGRMDTQYF TGCGCCAGCAAAAGCACGGGAGGTAGGATGGATACGCAGTATTTT
TRBJ1-4 TRBV20-1 . once CSASGIGTGREKLFF TGCAGTGCTAGTGGTATTGGTACGGGGAGGGAAAAACTGTTTTTT
TRBJ1-3 TRBV7-2 . once CASSLVQGTGNTIYF TGTGCCAGCAGCTTAGTGCAGGGTACAGGAAACACCATATATTTT
TRBJ2-7 TRBV2 TRBD1 many CASSGQGPTYEQYF TGTGCCAGCAGCGGACAGGGTCCTACCTACGAGCAGTACTTC
TRBJ2-2 TRBV24-1 TRBD1 few CATRTGYGGELFF TGTGCCACCCGGACAGGGTACGGCGGGGAGCTGTTTTTT
TRBJ2-5 TRBV9 TRBD1 . CASNQQGLGQETQYF TGTGCCAGCAACCAACAGGGGCTAGGACAAGAGACCCAGTACTTC
TRBJ2-1 TRBV9 TRBD2 . CASSVATSGTYNEQFF TGTGCCAGCAGCGTAGCCACTAGCGGGACCTACAATGAGCAGTTCTTC
TRBJ1-3 TRBV30 TRBD1 . CAWNQQGNTGNTIYF TGTGCCTGGAACCAACAGGGGAATACTGGAAACACCATATATTTT
TRBJ1-6 TRBV27 . . CASSLGGNSPLHF TGTGCCAGCAGTTTGGGGGGTAATTCACCCCTCCACTTT
TRBJ1-4 TRBV25-1 . . CASSVETTNEKLFF TGTGCCAGCAGTGTCGAGACAACTAATGAAAAACTGTTTTTT
TRBJ1-5 TRBV18 TRBD1 few CASSHGQDSNQPQHF TGTGCCAGCTCACACGGACAGGATAGCAATCAGCCCCAGCATTTT
TRBJ1-2 TRBV6-5 . few CASSYSGGRAGYGYTF TGTGCCAGCAGTTACTCCGGTGGAAGGGCGGGCTATGGCTACACCTTC
TRBJ2-5 TRBV11-3 . few CASSLVAQETQYF TGTGCCAGCAGCTTAGTGGCCCAAGAGACCCAGTACTTC
TRBJ1-2 TRBV5-6 . . CASSSDPTPRDYGYTF TGTGCCAGCAGCTCCGACCCCACTCCCAGGGACTATGGCTACACCTTC
TRBJ1-5 TRBV30 . . CAWSSPDSVNSNQPQHF TGTGCCTGGAGTTCACCCGACAGCGTCAATAGCAATCAGCCCCAGCATTTT
TRBJ2-7 TRBV9 . . CASSVEGASYEQYF TGTGCCAGCAGCGTAGAAGGAGCTTCCTACGAGCAGTACTTC
TRBJ1-1 TRBV3-1/TRBV3-2 . many CASSQGEGAAFF TGTGCCAGCAGCCAAGGTGAGGGAGCAGCTTTCTTT
TRBJ1-1 TRBV29-1 TRBD1 . CSVDSAGTAINTEAFF TGCAGCGTTGATAGCGCCGGGACAGCGATTAACACTGAAGCTTTCTTT
TRBJ1-2 TRBV29-1 TRBD1 . CSARQGSNYGYTF TGCAGCGCGAGACAGGGCTCTAACTATGGCTACACCTTC
TRBJ1-2 TRBV29-1 TRBD1 . CSVWTGPDYGYTF TGCAGCGTTTGGACAGGGCCCGACTATGGCTACACCTTC
TRBJ2-5 TRBV7-9 . . CASSLSPPGPETQYF TGTGCCAGCAGCTTAAGTCCCCCCGGTCCGGAGACCCAGTACTTC
TRBJ2-7 TRBV10-3 TRBD2 few CAISDESREGRGEQYF TGTGCCATCAGTGATGAATCCCGGGAGGGCCGGGGGGAGCAGTACTTC
TRBJ2-2 TRBV19 . . CASSIFSAGRNTGELFF TGTGCCAGTAGTATATTTTCCGCGGGACGTAACACCGGGGAGCTGTTTTTT
TRBJ2-5 TRBV14 TRBD2 . CASSAWTSGRKETQYF TGTGCCAGCAGCGCCTGGACTAGCGGGAGAAAAGAGACCCAGTACTTC